The 18 T cell receptor beta chains in this list originate from one sample, sequenced in a study of T cells after yellow fever vaccination. TCRdb fed the 5' RACE reads into MiXCR, producing one record per CDR3 protein. The sample records just under 600,000 distinct CDR3 sequences, approximately 12% being singletons. This specimen was PBMCs, taken on the day of the yellow fever booster vaccination. These receptor sequences come from a man under 40 who received the YFV17D yellow fever vaccine.

This clonotype has only a few counts. This sequence joins TRBV5-6 and TRBJ2-3; tentatively, D is TRBD1 (6 bases). The CDR3 contains 13 residues. The germline V and J ends were trimmed by 3 bases and 6 bases, with 11 bases remaining between them. Germline V gene lookup returns CDR1 SGHDT and CDR2 YYEEEE. The CDR3 DNA sequence: TGTGCCAGCAGCTATCGACAGGCCGATACGCAGTATTTT. Its translation is CASSYRQADTQYF.

The chain joins TRBV15 to TRBJ2-3, with D maybe TRBD2 (6 bases). Trimming cost V 5 bases and J 2 bases, with 20 bases left between them. CDR1 LNHNV and CDR2 YYDKDF come from the germline V gene (reference sequence). This CDR3 region has 17 residues. CDR3 sequence reads: CATSRPGLASDTDTQYF. The CDR3 coding sequence is TGTGCCACCAGCCGTCCGGGGCTAGCGAGTGACACAGATACGCAGTATTTT.

The chain uses TRBV6-2 or TRBV6-3 and TRBJ2-2; 12 bases align to TRBD2. Per germline, CDR1 MNHEY and CDR2 SVGEGT. CDR3 length: 16 residues. With V trimmed by 6 bases and J by 6 bases, 8 bases remained unmatched. Here the CDR3 DNA reads TGTGCCAGCAGCTCACTAGCGGGAGGAGGTCCCGGGGAGCTGTTTTTT. It specifies CASSSLAGGGPGELFF.

The chain recombines TRBV29-1 with TRBJ2-7, with a weak D call TRBD2 (5 bases). V was cut by 5 bases and J by 1 base, with 9 bases left in between. Germline CDR1 and CDR2: SQVTM and ANQGSEA. The CDR3 covers 12 residues. The CDR3, as DNA: TGCAGCGTTATCCGGGGTTCCTACGAGCAGTACTTC. This codes for CSVIRGSYEQYF.

This clonotype was counted at least ten times. The chain employs TRBV12-3 or TRBV12-4 and TRBJ2-3, with D possibly being TRBD1 or TRBD2 (5 bases each). The V and J ends lost 6 bases and 7 bases respectively, with 17 bases between them. There are 14 residues in the CDR3. The chain's CDR3 is CASRPGPGPNTQYF. The CDR3, as DNA: TGTGCCAGCAGGCCGGGACCTGGACCAAATACGCAGTATTTT.

The chain employs TRBV7-9 and TRBJ2-2; D is ambiguous. The V end lost 6 bases, the J end lost 7 bases, and 18 bases lay between the germline ends. This CDR3 spans 15 amino acids. Germline-derived CDR1 and CDR2 are SEHNR and FQNEAQ (reference sequence). CDR3 in DNA: TGTGCCAGCAGACCTACATTGACTGCGGTCGGGGAGCTGTTTTTT. It codes for CASRPTLTAVGELFF.

The rearrangement links TRBV9 to TRBJ2-1; tentative D call: TRBD2 (5 bases). This CDR3 is built from 14 residues. V dropped 1 base and J dropped 5 bases, with 10 bases sitting between them. Germline loops: CDR1 SGDLS, CDR2 YYNGEE. CDR3 coding DNA: TGTGCCAGCAGCGTACGAGGGCCGAACAATGAGCAGTTCTTC. It is translated as CASSVRGPNNEQFF.

This clonotype was detected only a few times. The V gene is TRBV12-3 or TRBV12-4, the J gene TRBJ1-2; 9 positions agree with TRBD1. The CDR3 sequence is 17 residues long. V dropped 6 bases and J dropped 6; count of bases not matched to a gene: 17. CDR3 amino acids: CASSSTGGASYIDGYTF. The CDR3 bases are TGTGCCAGCAGCAGTACAGGGGGCGCTTCCTATATAGATGGCTACACCTTC.

The chain employs TRBV6-2 or TRBV6-3 and TRBJ2-4; the match to TRBD2 covers 7 bases. V lost 6 bases to trimming and J lost 4 bases; unmatched junction nucleotides: 6. The germline V gene encodes CDR1 MNHEY and CDR2 SVGEGT. CDR3 length: 14 amino acids. Here the CDR3 DNA reads TGTGCCAGCAGGCCATGGGGGGGTAAAAACATTCAGTACTTC. It yields the protein CASRPWGGKNIQYF.

This clonotype was seen only a few times. This chain uses TRBV5-1 with TRBJ1-2, with a possible D match to TRBD1 (6 bases). This CDR3 contains 13 residues. Germline V gene lookup returns CDR1 SGHRS and CDR2 YFSETQ. V was clipped by 2 bases and J by 7 bases, with 12 bases between them. CDR3 nucleotides: TGCGCCAGCAGCTTTCGGACAGTCTCTGGCTACACCTTC. Its protein is CASSFRTVSGYTF.

The CDR3 DNA reads as TGCAGTGCTAGTCCCAGCGGAGGCTACACAGATACGCAGTATTTT. Amino acid sequence: CSASPSGGYTDTQYF. V gene TRBV20-1 combines with J gene TRBJ2-3; D is possibly TRBD2 (5 bases). Germline-derived CDR1 and CDR2 are DFQATT and SNEGSKA (reference sequence). The CDR3 spans 15 residues. Trimming removed 3 bases at V and 2 bases at J, with 15 bases between.

V usage is TRBV5-8 and J usage is TRBJ2-3; 9 nucleotides align to TRBD1. Trimming removed 4 bases from V and 4 bases from J; junction bases left unmatched: 7. CDR1 SGHTS and CDR2 YDEGEE come from the germline V gene. The CDR3 has 15 amino acids. DNA for the CDR3: TGTGCCAGCAGCGGTACAGGGGGCTGGCCAGATACGCAGTATTTT. The encoded protein is CASSGTGGWPDTQYF. Full variable domain (rest looked up from reference TRBV5-8 and TRBJ2-3): EAGVTQSPTHLIKTRGQQATLRCSPISGHTSVYWYQQALGLGLQFLLWYDEGEERNRGNFPPRFSGRQFPNYSSELNVNALELEDSALYLCASSGTGGWPDTQYFGPGTRLTVL.

The chain is built from TRBV6-5 and TRBJ2-7; D might be TRBD2 (6 bases). Germline lookup yields CDR1 MNHEY and CDR2 SVGAGI. CDR3 length: 14 residues. Trimming left V 3 bases short and J 4 bases short, with 13 bases between. The CDR3 sequence: CASSYGGGPYEQYF. CDR3 sequence (DNA): TGTGCCAGCAGTTATGGGGGAGGCCCATACGAGCAGTACTTC.

This clonotype was recorded a few times. The CDR3: CASSLMKETAYEQYF. DNA of the CDR3: TGTGCCAGCAGCTTAATGAAAGAGACAGCCTACGAGCAGTACTTC. The rearrangement uses TRBV7-2 and TRBJ2-7; D may be TRBD1 (5 bases). This CDR3 is built from 15 residues. V lost 2 bases to trimming and J lost 2 bases, with 13 bases between them. Germline V CDR1 and CDR2: SGHTA, FQGNSA.

This clonotype was observed many times. The chain couples TRBV5-1 to TRBJ2-7; no clear D gene. CDR3 length: 11 residues. Per germline, CDR1 SGHRS and CDR2 YFSETQ. V was trimmed by 0 bases and J by 6 bases, leaving 4 bases between them. CDR3 protein: CASSLGPEQYF. CDR3 DNA: TGCGCCAGCAGCTTGGGGCCCGAGCAGTACTTC.

This clonotype was seen a few times. CDR3 in DNA: TGTGCCAGCAGTTTAGACAGCCTTTCCTACAATGAGCAGTTCTTC. Protein: CASSLDSLSYNEQFF. This chain links TRBV27 with TRBJ2-1; a weak D match, TRBD1 (5 bases). Germline V gene lookup returns CDR1 MNHEY and CDR2 SMNVEV (reference sequence). V lost 2 bases and J 1 base, leaving 9 bases between the germline ends. The CDR3 consists of 15 residues.

A few counts support this clonotype. The chain has TRBV11-2 and TRBJ2-1; the D is unclear. CDR3 size: 12 residues. The V end was cut by 5 bases, the J end by 15 bases, with 17 bases between. Germline V gene lookup returns CDR1 SGHAT and CDR2 FQNNGV. CDR3 region: CASSTAVVGWFF. DNA of the CDR3: TGTGCCAGCAGCACCGCGGTTGTAGGATGGTTCTTC.

The sample holds a few counts of this clonotype. The chain employs TRBV10-1 and TRBJ2-1; 7 nucleotides match TRBD2. The J segment lost 6 bases and the V segment lost 4 bases, leaving 3 bases of the junction unmatched. From germline, CDR1 is WNHNN and CDR2 SYGVQD (reference sequence). This CDR3 contains 13 residues. The CDR3 region is CASSVWGGNEQFF. The CDR3 region has the DNA TGCGCCAGCAGTGTATGGGGGGGCAATGAGCAGTTCTTC.